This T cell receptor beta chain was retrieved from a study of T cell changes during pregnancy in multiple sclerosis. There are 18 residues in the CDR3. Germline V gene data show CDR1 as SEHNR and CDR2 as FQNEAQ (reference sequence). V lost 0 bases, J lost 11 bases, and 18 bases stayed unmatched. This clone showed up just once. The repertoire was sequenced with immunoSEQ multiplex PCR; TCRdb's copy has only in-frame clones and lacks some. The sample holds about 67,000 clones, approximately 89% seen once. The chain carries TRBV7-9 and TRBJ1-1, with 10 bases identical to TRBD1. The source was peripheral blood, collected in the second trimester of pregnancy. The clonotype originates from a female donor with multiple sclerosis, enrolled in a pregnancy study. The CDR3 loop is CASSLASPSGTGVLGAFF. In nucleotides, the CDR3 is TGTGCCAGCAGCTTAGCTTCCCCATCCGGGACAGGGGTCCTCGGGGCTTTCTTT.